This T cell receptor beta chain was captured in a study of radiotherapy plus CTLA-4 blockade in lung cancer. Measured with immunoSEQ multiplex PCR; TCRdb has only the in-frame clones, and not every one. The table shows 81,000 or so clones, with approximately 83% occurring only once. This clone was counted once. Other DNA sequences in the sample encode the same CDR3. Trimming took off 7 bases at V and 5 bases at J, with 13 bases between the two ends. The germline V gene has CDR1 SGHNT and CDR2 YYREEE (reference sequence). This CDR3 has 13 amino acids. The specimen was peripheral blood, collected from a patient treated with radiotherapy plus ipilimumab. This receptor was taken from a human donor with non-small cell lung cancer that progressed on radiotherapy plus ipilimumab. This chain connects TRBV5-4 to TRBJ2-1; D is unclear. The CDR3 loop is CASGRLGNNEQFF. The CDR3 region has the DNA TGTGCCAGCGGACGGCTAGGGAACAATGAGCAGTTCTTC.